The rows below give T cell receptor beta chains drawn from one sample of a study of T cells in Graves' hyperthyroidism and ophthalmopathy. Via MiXCR, TCRdb re-called the multiplex PCR reads, giving one row per CDR3 protein. The table lists 600,000 to 650,000 distinct CDR3 sequences, 15% to 20% of them singletons. Sequenced: blood. The source of these receptors is a woman aged 25 to 39 with Graves' hyperthyroidism. Each CDR3 is given with its conserved first and last residue. The order of the fields is clone size, V gene, D gene, J gene, CDR3 DNA, CDR3 protein. D genes are given only for firm matches. Clone size appears in some rows only: once, few, many, or a class for an expanded clone.

>many|TRBV6-1|-|TRBJ1-5
TGTGCCAGCAGTGAAGGGAGTCATAGCAATCAGCCCCAGCATTTT
CASSEGSHSNQPQHF
>many|TRBV7-2|TRBD2|TRBJ2-3
TGTGCCAGCCGCGGCGGGAGGGCACAAGATACGCAGTATTTT
CASRGGRAQDTQYF
>many|TRBV29-1|-|TRBJ2-3
TGCAGCGTTGAAGTTGCCGGGGATACGCAGTATTTT
CSVEVAGDTQYF
>few|TRBV27|-|TRBJ1-6
TGTGCCAGCAGTTTATCATTCGGGGTCTATAATTCACCCCTCCACTTT
CASSLSFGVYNSPLHF
>-|TRBV28|-|TRBJ1-5
TGTGCCAGCACCCCTCCCGGCAGGGTAGGTCAGCCCCAGCATTTT
CASTPPGRVGQPQHF
>many|TRBV20-1|-|TRBJ2-5
TGCAGTGCTAGACCTAACACGGGCGGGGCCCAGTACTTC
CSARPNTGGAQYF
>-|TRBV15|-|TRBJ1-4
TGTGCCACCAGCAGAAAGGATTGGGGGAATGTGGATGAAAAACTGTTTTTT
CATSRKDWGNVDEKLFF
>few|TRBV14|TRBD2|TRBJ2-1
TGTGCCAGCAGCCCTTTGGGACTAGAACATGCTGAGCAGTTCTTC
CASSPLGLEHAEQFF
>-|TRBV19|-|TRBJ2-5
TGTGCCAGTAGTATAGGGGACATCTCGTCGGCGGAGACCCAGTACTTC
CASSIGDISSAETQYF
>few|TRBV19|TRBD2|TRBJ2-5
TGTGCCAGTAGTACCGTAGCGGGAGGCTGGGAGACCCAGTACTTC
CASSTVAGGWETQYF
>-|TRBV20-1|-|TRBJ2-6
TGCAGTGCTAGATCCGCCGCCAAGGGGGCCAACGTCCTGACTTTC
CSARSAAKGANVLTF
>many|TRBV4-2|-|TRBJ1-1
TGTGCCAGCAGCCAAGGATTCGGGAACACTGAAGCTTTCTTT
CASSQGFGNTEAFF
>few|TRBV6-5|-|TRBJ2-6
TGTGCCAGCAGTTACGTCCCCCGCTCTGGGGCCAACGTCCTGACTTTC
CASSYVPRSGANVLTF
>-|TRBV6-1|-|TRBJ2-5
TGTGCCAGCACGGATCGGGTCCGGGAGACCCAGTACTTC
CASTDRVRETQYF
>many|TRBV28|-|TRBJ2-4
TGTGCCAGCAGTCGAGGGGGCGGGGGAACCAAAAACATTCAGTACTTC
CASSRGGGGTKNIQYF
>-|TRBV2|TRBD2|TRBJ2-2
TGTGCCAGCAGTCCCCCGGGACTAGCGGGATTCTGGCGGGGCACCGGGGAGCTGTTTTTT
CASSPPGLAGFWRGTGELFF
>many|TRBV27|-|TRBJ2-7
TGTGCCAGCAGTTTATCGGGGAATGACGAGCAGTACTTC
CASSLSGNDEQYF
>many|TRBV28|-|TRBJ2-7
TGTGCCAGCAGTCCCTCGGCAGGGAGGACGTACGAGCAGTACTTC
CASSPSAGRTYEQYF
>few|TRBV7-2|TRBD1|TRBJ1-2
TGTGCCAGCAGCCGACAGGGAAGGTTTGGCTACACCTTC
CASSRQGRFGYTF
>-|TRBV3-1|-|TRBJ2-1
TGTGCCAGCAGCCAAAACTTGGGGCCGTACAATGAGCAGTTCTTC
CASSQNLGPYNEQFF
>many|TRBV20-1|-|TRBJ2-7
TGCAGTGCTAGAGACGGTTACGAGCAGTACTTC
CSARDGYEQYF
>-|TRBV19|-|TRBJ2-6
TGTGCCACTGTAACTGGGGCCAACGTCCTGACTTTC
CATVTGANVLTF
>many|TRBV28|TRBD1|TRBJ2-7
TGTGCCAGCAGGCCCGGGACAGGGCCTTGGGAGCAGTACTTC
CASRPGTGPWEQYF
>many|TRBV28|-|TRBJ2-7
TGTGCCAGCAGTTTTAATGGTGTGTATCCCTACGAGCAGTACTTC
CASSFNGVYPYEQYF
>many|TRBV5-1|-|TRBJ2-3
TGCGCCAGCAGCTCCAACAGAATAATGGGAGATACGCAGTATTTT
CASSSNRIMGDTQYF
>-|TRBV28|-|TRBJ1-5
TGTGCCAGCAGTTCGTCCATTAGCAATCAGCCCCAGCATTTT
CASSSSISNQPQHF
>many|TRBV5-1|-|TRBJ2-1
TGCGCCAGCGTGGGGGCGGCTTACAATGAGCAGTTCTTC
CASVGAAYNEQFF
>-|TRBV7-8|-|TRBJ2-1
TGTGCCAGCAGCCCCGGTCAAAACAATGAGCAGTTCTTC
CASSPGQNNEQFF
>many|TRBV6-1|-|TRBJ2-7
TGTGCCAGCAGCCCTCTGGTCGGGGGGCGCTTCGAGCAGTACTTC
CASSPLVGGRFEQYF
>-|TRBV7-9|TRBD2|TRBJ2-6
TGTGCCAGCAGCTTTTGGACTAGCGGGAGGGCTGGGGCCAACGTCCTGACTTTC
CASSFWTSGRAGANVLTF
>few|TRBV5-6|-|TRBJ1-2
TGTGCCAGCAGCTTGGCGTCGACGTACACCTTC
CASSLASTYTF
>-|TRBV11-2|TRBD2|TRBJ2-7
TGTGCCAGCAGCCGGAACCCGGGCCCGGGAGGCGCTGCGGCTGGGCAGTACTTC
CASSRNPGPGGAAAGQYF
>few|TRBV19|TRBD1|TRBJ1-5
TGTGCCAGTAGTATAATGGGACAGTTCAATCAGCCCCAGCATTTT
CASSIMGQFNQPQHF
>many|TRBV12-3/TRBV12-4|-|TRBJ1-1
TGTGCCAGCCGAGCTACGACAGGGAACACTGAAGCTTTCTTT
CASRATTGNTEAFF
>many|TRBV20-1|TRBD2|TRBJ2-1
TGCAGTGCTAGAGGACTAGCGGGTATCAATGAGCAGTTCTTC
CSARGLAGINEQFF
>few|TRBV4-2|-|TRBJ2-7
TGTGCCAGCAGCCAAGATGGGGGATTGGGCGAGCAGTACTTC
CASSQDGGLGEQYF
>many|TRBV30|TRBD2|TRBJ2-1
TGTGCCTCATCTAGCGGGAGGAGAAATGAGCAGTTCTTC
CASSSGRRNEQFF
>many|TRBV10-1|-|TRBJ2-1
TGCGCCAGCAGTGAGAGGCCTAGGGGGTATCTCGGCGATGAGCAGTTCTTC
CASSERPRGYLGDEQFF
>few|TRBV20-1|-|TRBJ2-7
TGCAGTGCTAGAGGACGGCTCGCCTACGAGCAGTACTTC
CSARGRLAYEQYF
>many|TRBV2|TRBD1|TRBJ2-5
TGTGCCAGCAGGGGACAGCAAACGGAGACCCAGTACTTC
CASRGQQTETQYF
>-|TRBV19|TRBD2|TRBJ2-7
TGTGCCAGTAGACTAGCGGGAGCGTCCTACGAGCAGTACTTC
CASRLAGASYEQYF
>many|TRBV20-1|TRBD2|TRBJ2-1
TGCAGTGCTAGAGATCGGGGACTAGCGGCAAACAATGAGCAGTTCTTC
CSARDRGLAANNEQFF
>many|TRBV2|TRBD1|TRBJ1-1
TGTGCCAGCGGGGGACCGGGACAGACACCCTTCAACACTGAAGCTTTCTTT
CASGGPGQTPFNTEAFF
>-|TRBV7-9|TRBD1|TRBJ2-1
TGTGCCAGCAGCGGACAGGGGGATCACAGCGGGTTTATTTACAATGAGCAGTTCTTC
CASSGQGDHSGFIYNEQFF
>many|TRBV11-2|-|TRBJ1-1
TGTGCCAGCAGCTTCGGGGACGGAAGGGAAGCTTTCTTT
CASSFGDGREAFF